This TCR beta chain was recorded in a study of identical twins. No donor was unhealthy or non-Caucasian. TCRdb processed the 5' RACE reads anew with MiXCR; each CDR3 protein has one entry. This table has roughly 720,000 distinct CDR3 sequences, 18% appearing once. The V gene lost 6 bases and the J gene lost 1 base, with 9 bases spanning the gap. This CDR3 region has 13 residues. This clonotype was picked up many times. Another study also made use of these data, one on T cells expressing NK-cell markers. As that study records: TCR beta repertoires came from sorted CD3+CD56+NKG2C+, CD3+CD56+NKG2C- and CD3+CD56-NKG2C+ T cells. In a group of several donors, dominant NKG2C+ clonotypes represented 1.0-7.0% of CD8+ T cells. A handful of donors showed these clonotypes also leading the CD3+CD56-NKG2C+ fraction.

The specimen sequenced was PBMCs. The rearrangement uses TRBV12-3 or TRBV12-4 and TRBJ1-1; D is uncertain. The TCR was taken from a woman under 30 in good health. CDR3 in DNA: TGTGCCAGCAGCAATCGGGGGAACACTGAAGCTTTCTTT. It translates to CASSNRGNTEAFF.